This T cell receptor beta chain was obtained from a study of blood T cell repertoires in COVID-19. Some clones are missing from TCRdb's copy, which holds only in-frame ones; the method was immunoSEQ multiplex PCR. Seen here are over 150,000 clones, roughly 84% observed once, and the top ten hold roughly a sixth. Followed longitudinally, the Seattle patients had been enrolled during active infection. Germline loops: CDR1 SGHVS, CDR2 FNYEAQ. The J segment lost 0 bases and the V segment lost 2 bases, leaving 8 bases of the junction unmatched. The CDR3 has 18 residues. The source of this sequence is a man aged 50-59 years with COVID-19, enrolled during active disease. Sequencing was done on a sample of peripheral blood. V is TRBV7-6 and J is TRBJ2-3; 10 bases agree with TRBD2. The CDR3 is CASSLRVSGGKSTDTQYF. The DNA for the CDR3 is TGTGCCAGCAGCTTAAGGGTTAGCGGGGGGAAAAGCACAGATACGCAGTATTTT.